Shown below are 6 T cell receptor beta chains from a single sample sequenced in a study of OX40 agonist ivuxolimab in advanced cancers. Assay: immunoSEQ multiplex PCR; the TCRdb copy retains only in-frame clones and omits some. The sample yields approximately 77,000 clones, 90% to 95% seen once. Sequencing used CD4+ or CD8+ T cells sorted from blood, obtained in a trial of the OX40 agonist ivuxolimab. These receptors were obtained from an adult with an advanced solid tumor such as melanoma, head and neck, liver or kidney cancer.

This clone came up once. V usage is TRBV5-6 and J usage is TRBJ1-1; tentatively, D is TRBD1 (5 bases). This CDR3 has 14 residues. Germline V gene lookup returns CDR1 SGHDT and CDR2 YYEEEE. The ends were cut back, 2 bases at V and 0 bases at J, with 8 bases in the middle. Written as DNA, the CDR3 is TGTGCCAGCAGCTTTCAGGGTCTGAACACTGAAGCTTTCTTT. Amino acids: CASSFQGLNTEAFF. The variable domain in full, with the rest retrieved from reference TRBV5-6 and TRBJ1-1, is DAGVTQSPTHLIKTRGQQVTLRCSPKSGHDTVSWYQQALGQGPQFIFQYYEEEERQRGNFPDRFSGHQFPNYSSELNVNALLLGDSALYLCASSFQGLNTEAFFGQGTRLTVV.

The rearrangement joins TRBV4-3 to TRBJ2-3; 9 bases align to TRBD2. Losses at the gene ends were 0 bases for V and 4 bases for J; bases not matched to a gene: 5. Germline V gene sequence: CDR1 LGHNA, CDR2 YSLEER. CDR3 length: 16 amino acids. The CDR3 DNA reads as TGCGCCAGCAGCCAAGAGGGGGCGGGGGGGCCAGATACGCAGTATTTT. This codes for CASSQEGAGGPDTQYF.

This clone has only one observation. The V gene is TRBV5-1, the J gene TRBJ2-5; no definite D call. V lost 0 bases, J lost 0 bases, and 6 bases lay in between. The germline V gene has CDR1 SGHRS and CDR2 YFSETQ. The CDR3 sequence is 14 residues long. CDR3 protein: CASSLGGNQETQYF. The CDR3 DNA is TGCGCCAGCAGCTTGGGCGGAAACCAAGAGACCCAGTACTTC.

V usage is TRBV7-3 and J usage is TRBJ2-3; TRBD2 agrees at 10 bases. The germline gives CDR1 SGHTA, CDR2 FQGTGA. With V trimmed by 5 bases and J by 4 bases, 6 bases remained unmatched. The CDR3 spans 15 residues. The CDR3 DNA sequence: TGTGCCAGCAGCCAGCGGGGGGGCTTATCAGATACGCAGTATTTT. Protein: CASSQRGGLSDTQYF.

This chain uses TRBV28 with TRBJ2-5; D is perhaps TRBD1 (6 bases). The V end lost 10 bases, the J end lost 3 bases, and 24 bases lay between the germline ends. The CDR3 sequence is 16 residues long. Per the germline V gene, CDR1 is MDHEN and CDR2 is SYDVKM. The chain's CDR3 is CANKPGLDRHEETQYF. CDR3 sequence (DNA): TGTGCCAACAAGCCCGGACTGGACAGACATGAAGAGACCCAGTACTTC.

V is TRBV6-5 and J is TRBJ2-3, with D possibly matching TRBD1 (6 bases). Germline CDR1 and CDR2: MNHEY and SVGAGI. This CDR3 region has 15 residues. Trimming shortened V by 2 bases and J by 2 bases, and 11 bases separated the two germline ends. CDR3 loop: CASSYGGFNTDTQYF. DNA of the CDR3: TGTGCCAGCAGTTACGGGGGCTTCAACACAGATACGCAGTATTTT.